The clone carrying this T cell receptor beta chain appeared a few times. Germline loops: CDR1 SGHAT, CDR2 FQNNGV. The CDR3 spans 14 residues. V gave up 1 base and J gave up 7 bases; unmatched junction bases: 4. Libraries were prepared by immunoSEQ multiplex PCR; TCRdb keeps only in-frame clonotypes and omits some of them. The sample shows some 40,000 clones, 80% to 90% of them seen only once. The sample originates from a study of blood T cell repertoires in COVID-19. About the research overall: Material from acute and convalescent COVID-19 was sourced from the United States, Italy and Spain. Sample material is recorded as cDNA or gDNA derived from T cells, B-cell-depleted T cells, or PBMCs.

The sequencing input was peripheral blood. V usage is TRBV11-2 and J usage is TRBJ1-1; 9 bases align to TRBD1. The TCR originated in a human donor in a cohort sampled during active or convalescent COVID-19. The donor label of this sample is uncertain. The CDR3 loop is CASSLARDRVEAFF. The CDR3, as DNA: TGTGCCAGCAGCTTAGCCCGGGACAGGGTTGAAGCTTTCTTT.